This paragraph reports one TCR beta chain. What it recognizes is unknown. This may be a read error: a much more frequent sequence differs by one nucleotide. This entry comes from a study of T cell repertoires in cytomegalovirus infection. In the study overall: Recently identified HLA-C-restricted and well-studied HLA-B-restricted CMV epitopes were used.

One entry per CDR3 protein results from TCRdb running MiXCR on the reads. The sample holds approximately 300,000 distinct CDR3 sequences, 20% to 30% seen once. The CDR3 loop spans 20 amino acids. Deletions cut 1 base from V and 1 base from J, with 24 bases between. Germline loops: CDR1 SGHAT, CDR2 FQNNGV. Whole-study results and caveats: HLA-C-restricted, CMV-specific TCR beta clonotypes were dominant ex vivo.

The receptor was derived from a human donor in good health (CMV status not recorded). Some clones in this sample may be carry-over from other donors' samples. The V gene is TRBV11-2, the J gene TRBJ2-3; D remains ambiguous. The specimen was cultured PBMCs, collected from culture after CMV antigen stimulation. CDR3 DNA sequence: TGTGCCAGCAGCTTAGGTTTGGCGGCGGAATGGGTGACCGGCACAGATACGCAGTATTTT. Its translation: CASSLGLAAEWVTGTDTQYF.